One and the same sample provided the 15 T cell receptor beta chains below, sequenced in a study of Ad26.COV2.S vaccination and SARS-CoV-2 variants listed by TCRdb under 2021. The sample's treatment or condition, from its label and the paper: 15 to 20 received Ad26.COV2.S at low or high dose, single or two shots; 5 received placebo; per-sample allocation not given. For vaccine and placebo recipients, repertoires were sequenced using samples collected on day 63 after the first injection. The method behind the library was the immunoSEQ multiplex PCR assay. The table comes from immuneACCESS by way of TCRdb, which keeps in-frame sequences with V and J called. Part of the clones is missing from these tables; in studies checked, under half for an unresolved V gene and the rest for unknown reasons. The sample data list about 350,000 clones, and around 86% of these were observed just once. The top ten hold around 3.7% of the sample.

The source was peripheral blood, collected in a trial of Ad26.COV2.S vaccine versus placebo. Receptors were obtained from a person between 18 and 65 years old who received the Ad26.COV2.S COVID-19 vaccine or a placebo.

This chain's CDR3 is CASSQDHGGSQVNYGYTF. DNA for the CDR3: TGCGCCAGCAGCCAAGACCACGGGGGTTCCCAGGTTAACTATGGCTACACCTTC. This chain uses TRBV4-3 with TRBJ1-2; D might be TRBD1 (5 bases). This CDR3 has 18 residues. Germline CDR1 LGHNA, CDR2 YSLEER. V lost 0 bases and J 1 base, leaving 18 bases between the germline ends.

The V call is TRBV3-1 (or the pseudogene TRBV3-2), the J call TRBJ2-1, with 12 positions matching TRBD2. Germline V CDR1 and CDR2: LGHDT, YNNKEL (reference sequence). The CDR3 is 16 amino acids. Trimming at V came to 4 bases and at J to 2 bases, leaving 3 bases not matched to a gene. CDR3 protein: CASSRSSGGAYNEQFF. Here the CDR3 DNA reads TGTGCCAGCAGCCGCTCTAGCGGGGGGGCCTACAATGAGCAGTTCTTC.

This clone was recorded once. The chain uses TRBV27 and TRBJ1-1, with D possibly matching TRBD1 (5 bases). This CDR3 has 16 residues. Trimming cost V 6 bases and J 3 bases, with 20 bases left between them. Germline-derived CDR1 and CDR2 are MNHEY and SMNVEV (reference sequence). The CDR3 nucleotides read TGTGCCAGCAGCACCACAGTATGGGGGGTGGACACTGAAGCTTTCTTT. Protein: CASSTTVWGVDTEAFF.

The chain recombines TRBV19 with TRBJ1-5; 9 nucleotides match TRBD1. V lost 7 bases, J lost 6 bases, and 7 bases stayed unmatched. Per the germline V gene, CDR1 is LNHDA and CDR2 is SQIVND (reference sequence). The CDR3 runs to 14 residues. CDR3: CASKGTGISQPQHF. The CDR3 DNA follows: TGTGCCAGTAAGGGGACAGGGATCAGTCAGCCCCAGCATTTT.

The rearrangement links TRBV5-1 to TRBJ1-2, with 7 positions matching TRBD1. This CDR3 is built from 14 residues. V lost 4 bases to trimming and J lost 0 bases; unmatched junction nucleotides: 3. Germline CDR1 SGHRS, CDR2 YFSETQ. CDR3 sequence: CASSLTGPNYGYTF. In DNA form, the CDR3 reads TGCGCCAGCAGCCTGACAGGGCCTAACTATGGCTACACCTTC.

The chain has TRBV6-1 and TRBJ2-5, with D tentatively TRBD1 or TRBD2 (6 bases each). The CDR3 has 14 amino acids. V lost 0 bases, J lost 7 bases, and 12 bases lay in between. CDR1 is MNHNS, CDR2 SASEGT, per germline. The CDR3 region has the DNA TGTGCCAGCAGTGAAGCGCTTTCGGGGGCGACCCAGTACTTC. It codes for CASSEALSGATQYF.

The chain links TRBV3-1 (or the pseudogene TRBV3-2) to TRBJ2-2; possible D gene TRBD2, 7 bases. Trimming took 4 bases from V and 8 from J, leaving 20 bases between them. Germline V lookup: CDR1 LGHDT, CDR2 YNNKEL (reference sequence). The CDR3 covers 16 residues. CDR3 in amino acids: CASSPLLAGAGGELFF. The CDR3 DNA reads TGTGCCAGCAGCCCTTTGCTGGCGGGGGCGGGAGGGGAGCTGTTTTTT.

The genes are TRBV15 and TRBJ2-3; perhaps TRBD2 as D (6 bases). Germline CDR1 and CDR2: LNHNV and YYDKDF (reference sequence). This CDR3 is built from 13 residues. The V end lost 5 bases, the J end lost 4 bases, and 10 bases lay between the germline ends. Here the CDR3 DNA reads TGTGCCACCAGCGGGGGACTGGCAGATACGCAGTATTTT. This translates into CATSGGLADTQYF.

J is TRBJ1-5 and V is TRBV3-1 (or the pseudogene TRBV3-2), with a weak D call TRBD1 (6 bases). V lost 3 bases and J lost 1, with 19 bases in between. CDR1 is LGHDT, CDR2 YNNKEL, per germline (reference sequence). The CDR3 sequence is 18 residues long. The CDR3 nucleotides read TGTGCCAGCAGCCATACAACCCCAGGGGAGGGAAGCAATCAGCCCCAGCATTTT. Its translation is CASSHTTPGEGSNQPQHF.

This clone has just a few counts. The chain uses TRBV6-5 and TRBJ1-3, with TRBD1 matching over 7 bases. CDR1 MNHEY and CDR2 SVGAGI come from the germline V gene. V lost 5 bases to trimming and J lost 4 bases; unmatched junction nucleotides: 8. This CDR3 is 15 amino acids long. This CDR3 reads CASSRATGSGNTIYF. The CDR3 DNA reads as TGTGCCAGCAGTCGAGCGACAGGGTCGGGAAACACCATATATTTT.

This clone has a single count. V usage is TRBV18 and J usage is TRBJ1-5; D is unresolved. This CDR3 region has 13 residues. The germline V gene has CDR1 KGHSH and CDR2 LQKENI. Trimming took 1 base from V and 5 from J, leaving 6 bases between them. The CDR3 DNA reads TGTGCCAGCTCACCACGTAGAGATCAGCCCCAGCATTTT. It encodes CASSPRRDQPQHF. The variable domain in full, with the rest retrieved from reference TRBV18 and TRBJ1-5, is NAGVMQNPRHLVRRRGQEARLRCSPMKGHSHVYWYRQLPEEGLKFMVYLQKENIIDESGMPKERFSAEFPKEGPSILRIQQVVRGDSAAYFCASSPRRDQPQHFGDGTRLSIL.

This chain joins TRBV29-1 and TRBJ2-2; perhaps D is TRBD1 or TRBD2 (5 bases each). This CDR3 contains 14 residues. Trimming removed 7 bases from V and 0 bases from J, with 12 bases in between. CDR1 is SQVTM, CDR2 ANQGSEA, per germline. The CDR3 DNA reads TGCAGCGCTCGGAGGACAACGAACACCGGGGAGCTGTTTTTT. This translates into CSARRTTNTGELFF.

The V and J genes are TRBV5-1 and TRBJ1-2; D not certain. CDR3 size: 15 residues. Looked up from germline, CDR1 is SGHRS and CDR2 is YFSETQ. V was clipped by 2 bases and J by 3 bases, with 14 bases between them. Here the CDR3 DNA reads TGCGCCAGCAGCTTTTTGGGGATGGGAGACTATGGCTACACCTTC. This sequence encodes CASSFLGMGDYGYTF.

V gene TRBV4-1 combines with J gene TRBJ2-3; D might be TRBD2 (7 bases). Trimming left V 7 bases short and J 3 bases short, with 11 bases between. The germline V gene encodes CDR1 MGHRA and CDR2 YSYEKL. The length of the CDR3 is 13 residues. For the CDR3, the DNA is TGCGCCAGCACGGGGGGCCTAACAGATACGCAGTATTTT. The encoded protein is CASTGGLTDTQYF.

The CDR3 region has the DNA TGTGCCACCGGAACCCAGGGTGGTGAAGCTTTCTTT. Protein product: CATGTQGGEAFF. The J gene is TRBJ1-1, the V gene TRBV10-3; possibly TRBD1 for D (5 bases). Germline V gene data show CDR1 as ENHRY and CDR2 as SYGVKD. V lost 10 bases to trimming and J lost 7 bases, with 16 bases between them. CDR3 length: 12 amino acids.